A selection of T cell receptor beta chains follows, all from one sample in a study of cytomegalovirus exposure and HLA in healthy donors. Some clones are missing from TCRdb's copy, which holds only in-frame ones; the method was immunoSEQ multiplex PCR. Among some 86,000 clones listed, just over 65% were seen once. The source material was PBMCs. The origin of the receptors is a man in his thirties or forties in good health and CMV-seronegative. CDR3s include the opening cysteine and the closing phenylalanine or tryptophan. D genes are given only for firm matches. The size of a clone is reported for some rows only, either as once, few or many, or as a class for expanded clones.

length,J,V,size,D,DNA,CDR3
15,TRBJ1-4,TRBV15,NA,TRBD1,TGTGCCACCAGCACCCCCGAGCAGGGGGAGGAAAAACTGTTTTTT,CATSTPEQGEEKLFF
18,TRBJ2-7,TRBV28,few,TRBD1,TGTGCCAGCAGTTTCTACCTTTTGGCTGGGACAGGGGATTACGAGCAGTACTTC,CASSFYLLAGTGDYEQYF
18,TRBJ2-6,TRBV30,NA,TRBD2,TGTGCCTGGGCCGGTCTAGCGGGGGGGCGGATAAGGGCCAACGTCCTGACTTTC,CAWAGLAGGRIRANVLTF
18,TRBJ2-1,TRBV5-1,once,NA,TGCGCCAGCAGCCTTACCACTCCGGGACATAGCTCCTACAATGAGCAGTTCTTC,CASSLTTPGHSSYNEQFF
13,TRBJ1-2,TRBV27,NA,TRBD1,TGTGCCAGCAGCTCAGGGGGTGGCTATGGCTACACCTTC,CASSSGGGYGYTF
13,TRBJ2-2,TRBV2,few,NA,TGTGCCAGCAACTGGAGCGAGGGCGGGGAGCTGTTTTTT,CASNWSEGGELFF
15,TRBJ1-6,TRBV5-1,NA,NA,TGCGCCAGCAGCTTGACAGGAGTCTATAATTCACCCCTCCACTTT,CASSLTGVYNSPLHF
15,TRBJ1-1,TRBV5-1,NA,TRBD1,TGCGCCAGCAGCTTGGGAGGGACAGCGAACACTGAAGCCTTCTTT,CASSLGGTANTEAFF
17,TRBJ1-4,TRBV5-1,NA,TRBD1,TGCGCCAGCAGCTACGGGACAGGGATAGTAGGGGGTGAAAAACTGTTTTTT,CASSYGTGIVGGEKLFF
16,TRBJ1-3,TRBV25-1,NA,NA,TGTGCCAGCAGTGAATCGGGCGGGGACTCTGGAAACACCATATATTTT,CASSESGGDSGNTIYF
15,TRBJ1-5,TRBV27,few,TRBD1,TGTGCCAGCAGTTGGACAGGAGGTAGCAATCAGCCCCAGCATTTT,CASSWTGGSNQPQHF
14,TRBJ1-2,TRBV14,NA,TRBD1,TGTGCCAGCAGCCCGGGACAGGCAGTGGAAGGCTACACCTTC,CASSPGQAVEGYTF
13,TRBJ2-6,TRBV30,NA,NA,TGTGCCTGGGGGCTCACTGGGGCCAACGTCCTGACTTTC,CAWGLTGANVLTF
12,TRBJ1-1,TRBV29-1,NA,NA,TGCAGCGTCGTGACAGACTACACTGAAGCTTTCTTT,CSVVTDYTEAFF
15,TRBJ1-4,TRBV19,NA,TRBD1,TGTGCCAGTAGTACACGGACAGGGGTAAATGAAAAACTGTTTTTT,CASSTRTGVNEKLFF
15,TRBJ2-5,TRBV4-2,few,TRBD2,TGTGCCAGCAGCCAAGCTAGCGGGGGGCAAGAGACCCAGTACTTC,CASSQASGGQETQYF
15,TRBJ2-6,TRBV5-6,NA,NA,TGTGCCAGCAGCTTCGGTATCTCTGGGGCCAACGTCCTGACTTTC,CASSFGISGANVLTF
18,TRBJ1-5,TRBV28,NA,NA,TGTGCCAGCAGTCCCTTTTCCTGGGCCGAGATAACAAATCAGCCCCAGCATTTT,CASSPFSWAEITNQPQHF
15,TRBJ1-4,TRBV4-3,NA,NA,TGCGCCAGCAGCCCCACTGACAGGAACGGGGAAAAACTGTTTTTT,CASSPTDRNGEKLFF
15,TRBJ2-1,TRBV29-1,few,TRBD2,TGCAGCGTTGAGCTAGCGGGAGGTCGATATGGTGAGCAGTTCTTC,CSVELAGGRYGEQFF
12,TRBJ1-2,TRBV19,NA,NA,TGTGCCAGTAGTATGGAGGGGTATGGCTACACCTTC,CASSMEGYGYTF
12,TRBJ2-4,TRBV29-1,few,NA,TGCAGCGTTGAGGGCAGGGAAAACATTCAGTACTTC,CSVEGRENIQYF
14,TRBJ2-7,TRBV4-2,NA,TRBD1,TGTGCCAGCAGCCCAAGGGGGCGCGTACACGAGCAGTACTTC,CASSPRGRVHEQYF
14,TRBJ1-2,TRBV7-3,NA,NA,TGTGCCAGCAGCAGGGAGTACGAAACGAGTGGCTACACCTTC,CASSREYETSGYTF
15,TRBJ2-1,TRBV5-6,few,TRBD2,TGTGCCAGCAGCTTGGGACTAGCCCTTCCCCATGAGCAGTTCTTC,CASSLGLALPHEQFF
15,TRBJ2-7,TRBV2,NA,NA,TGTGCCAGCAGTGACAGGAATTTTATTAGTTACGAGCAGTACTTC,CASSDRNFISYEQYF
15,TRBJ2-7,TRBV5-1,NA,TRBD2,TGCGCCAGCAGCTTGAGGGTTGTAGGGAGGGGCGAGCAGTACTTC,CASSLRVVGRGEQYF
14,TRBJ2-7,TRBV28,NA,NA,TGTGCCAGCAGTTTAGCCGGCGGCTCCTACGAGCAGTACTTC,CASSLAGGSYEQYF
15,TRBJ1-1,TRBV19,NA,TRBD1,TGTGCCAGTAGTATAGTCCGGACAGGGAACACTGAAGCTTTCTTT,CASSIVRTGNTEAFF
15,TRBJ2-7,TRBV6-5,NA,TRBD1,TGTGCCAGCAGGCCCCGGGACAGGGTTAATGACGAGCAGTACTTC,CASRPRDRVNDEQYF
14,TRBJ1-2,TRBV11-2,NA,NA,TGTGCCAGCAGCAGTCACACGCAGGTCTATGGCTACACCTTC,CASSSHTQVYGYTF
15,TRBJ2-7,TRBV5-8,NA,TRBD1,TGTGCCAGCAGGGGTGCGGGACAGGGTTTCTACGAGCAGTACTTC,CASRGAGQGFYEQYF